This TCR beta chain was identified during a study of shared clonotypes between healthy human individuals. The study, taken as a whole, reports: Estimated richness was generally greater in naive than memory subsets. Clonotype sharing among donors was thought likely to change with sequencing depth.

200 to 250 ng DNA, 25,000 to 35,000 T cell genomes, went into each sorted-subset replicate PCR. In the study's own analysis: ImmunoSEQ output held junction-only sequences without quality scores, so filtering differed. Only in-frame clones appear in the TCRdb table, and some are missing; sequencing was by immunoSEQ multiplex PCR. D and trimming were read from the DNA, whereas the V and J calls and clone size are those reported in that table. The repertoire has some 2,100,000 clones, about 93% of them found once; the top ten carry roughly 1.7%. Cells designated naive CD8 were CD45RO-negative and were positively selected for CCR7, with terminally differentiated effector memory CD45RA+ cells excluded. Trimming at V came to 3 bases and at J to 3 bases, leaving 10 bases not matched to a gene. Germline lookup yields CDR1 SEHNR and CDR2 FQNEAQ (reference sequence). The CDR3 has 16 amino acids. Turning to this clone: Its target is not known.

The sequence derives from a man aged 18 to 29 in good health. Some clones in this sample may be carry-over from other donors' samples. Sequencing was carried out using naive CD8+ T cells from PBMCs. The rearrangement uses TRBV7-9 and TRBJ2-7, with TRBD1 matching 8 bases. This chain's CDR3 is CASSFGEDRVRYEQYF. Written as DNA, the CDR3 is TGTGCCAGCAGCTTTGGCGAGGACAGGGTGCGCTACGAGCAGTACTTC.